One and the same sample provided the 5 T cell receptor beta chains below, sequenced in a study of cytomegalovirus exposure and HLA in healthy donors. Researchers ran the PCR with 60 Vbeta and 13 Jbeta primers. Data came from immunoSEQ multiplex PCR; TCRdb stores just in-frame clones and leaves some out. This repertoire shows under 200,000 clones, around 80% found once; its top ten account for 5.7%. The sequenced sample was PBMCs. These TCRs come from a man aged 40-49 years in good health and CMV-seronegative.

The CDR3 DNA reads TGCGCCAGCAGCTTGGCTGCGGGGTATAACACCATATATTTT. It yields the protein CASSLAAGYNTIYF. This rearrangement joins TRBV5-1 to TRBJ1-3; D unclear. This CDR3 has 14 amino acids. Germline V CDR1 and CDR2: SGHRS, YFSETQ. V lost 0 bases and J 7 bases, leaving 11 bases between the germline ends. The variable domain in full, completed from reference TRBV5-1 and TRBJ1-3, reads KAGVTQTPRYLIKTRGQQVTLSCSPISGHRSVSWYQQTPGQGLQFLFEYFSETQRNKGNFPGRFSGRQFSNSRSEMNVSTLELGDSALYLCASSLAAGYNTIYFGEGSWLTVV.

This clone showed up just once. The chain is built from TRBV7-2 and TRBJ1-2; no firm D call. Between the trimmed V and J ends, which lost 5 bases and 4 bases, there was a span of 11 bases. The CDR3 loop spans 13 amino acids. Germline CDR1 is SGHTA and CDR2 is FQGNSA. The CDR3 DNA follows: TGTGCCAGCAGCGACCGGGGAGGCTATGGCTACACCTTC. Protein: CASSDRGGYGYTF.

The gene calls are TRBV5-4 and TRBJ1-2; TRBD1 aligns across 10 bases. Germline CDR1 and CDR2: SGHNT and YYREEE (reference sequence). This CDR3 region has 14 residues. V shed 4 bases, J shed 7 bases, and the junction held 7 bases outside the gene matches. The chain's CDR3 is CASSALTGGFGYTF. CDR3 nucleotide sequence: TGTGCCAGCAGCGCCTTGACAGGGGGCTTTGGCTACACCTTC.

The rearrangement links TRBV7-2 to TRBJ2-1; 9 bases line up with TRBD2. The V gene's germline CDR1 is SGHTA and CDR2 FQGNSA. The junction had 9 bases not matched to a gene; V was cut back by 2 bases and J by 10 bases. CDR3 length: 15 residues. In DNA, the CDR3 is TGTGCCAGCAGCTTAAGGTCGGCGGGAGGGGACGAGCAGTTCTTC. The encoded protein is CASSLRSAGGDEQFF.

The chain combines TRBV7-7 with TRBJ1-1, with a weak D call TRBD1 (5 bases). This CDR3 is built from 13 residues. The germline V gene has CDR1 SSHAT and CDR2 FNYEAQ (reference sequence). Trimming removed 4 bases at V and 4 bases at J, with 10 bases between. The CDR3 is CASSSREGTEAFF. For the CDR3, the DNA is TGTGCCAGCAGCTCCAGGGAAGGCACTGAAGCTTTCTTT.